This TCR beta chain was captured by sequencing in a study of graft-versus-host responses after intestinal transplantation. Overall study: Every transplant recipient was induced with anti-thymocyte globulin, then maintained on tacrolimus and steroids for two to three years.

Regarding the study as a whole: The recipient marrow held GvH clones, and some of them showed up first in ileum or blood. Early after transplant, HvG declines were associated with peak levels of circulating GvH clones.

Concerning this clone: What it recognizes is unknown.

Repertoires were generated with immunoSEQ multiplex PCR, while TCRdb's copy carries only in-frame clones and drops some. The table shows approximately 90,000 clones, with less than 90% occurring only once. The V segment lost 6 bases and the J segment 3 bases; nucleotides outside the gene matches: 5. This CDR3 spans 14 amino acids. Per germline, CDR1 MNHEY and CDR2 SMNVEV (reference sequence). The sequencing here drew on unstimulated CD4+ T cells sorted from spleen or lymph node cells, taken before transplant. The receptor's source is a human donor who was the organ donor for an intestinal transplant. The V call is TRBV27, the J call TRBJ1-2; 9 positions agree with TRBD1. The CDR3 spells CASRKQGADYGYTF. The CDR3 bases are TGTGCCAGCAGAAAACAGGGGGCTGACTATGGCTACACCTTC.